These 16 T cell receptor beta chains share one sample of origin, sequenced in a study of T cells in women clearing cervical HPV infection. TCRdb keeps only in-frame clones here, not all; method: immunoSEQ multiplex PCR. The sample holds roughly 35,000 clones. Sequenced material: blood buffy coat. The origin of the receptors is a woman between 18 and 75 years old with a cervical HPV16 infection that either progressed to CIN3+ or cleared (not recorded which).

Turning to this clone: Read sequence stops 3 residues before the CDR3 end, and the germline J gene provides the missing end. The chain combines TRBV5-4 with TRBJ2-3; D call uncertain. The germline V gene has CDR1 SGHNT and CDR2 YYREEE (reference sequence). Trimming pared 1 base from V and 0 bases from J, leaving 9 bases between. This CDR3 has 15 amino acids. The CDR3 here is CASSLLSASTDTQYF. CDR3 bases read: TGTGCCAGCAGCTTGTTGAGCGCCAGCACAGATACG.

About this clone: Coverage ceases 3 residues before the CDR3 finishes, and the germline J gene fills in the end. The chain joins TRBV6-2 or TRBV6-3 to TRBJ2-2; 11 nucleotides align to TRBD2. The CDR3 is 16 residues long. After removal of 6 bases from V and 1 base from J, the junction contained 4 bases not matched to a gene. The V gene's germline CDR1 is MNHEY and CDR2 SVGEGT. CDR3 DNA (partial): TGTGCCAGCAGGTCGGGGACTAGCGGGAACACCGGGGAG. This codes for CASRSGTSGNTGE. The CDR3 in full is CASRSGTSGNTGELFF.

A remark on this clone: The CDR3 extends 3 residues past the end of the read, so its final part is completed from the germline J gene. Distinct nucleotide sequences in the sample also encode this CDR3. The J gene is TRBJ1-3, the V gene TRBV29-1; D might be TRBD1 (5 bases). There are 12 residues in the CDR3. Germline V CDR1 and CDR2: SQVTM, ANQGSEA. The V gene lost 4 bases and the J gene lost 4 bases, with 8 bases spanning the gap. CDR3 in amino acids: CSVVGEGNTIYF. The CDR3 bases that were read are TGCAGCGTTGTAGGGGAAGGAAACACC.

With respect to this clone: One junction end does not reproduce the germline sequence, and a read error may be involved. The read is 3 residues too short to cover the CDR3 end, so that end is filled in from the germline J gene. The sample carries other DNA sequences with the same CDR3. This rearrangement joins TRBV19 to TRBJ1-2; TRBD1 matches at 9 bases. From germline, CDR1 is LNHDA and CDR2 SQIVND (reference sequence). The CDR3 extends over 17 amino acids. The CDR3 reads CASSTGTGPGTGYGYTF. CDR3 DNA (partial): TGTGCCAGTAGTACCGGGACAGGGCCCGGTACTGGCTATGGG.

With respect to this clone: The read is 3 residues too short to cover the CDR3 end, so that end is filled in from the germline J gene. This sequence joins TRBV19 and TRBJ2-3; 9 positions agree with TRBD2. CDR1 is LNHDA and CDR2 is SQIVND in the germline V gene (reference sequence). The CDR3 sequence is 14 residues long. J lost 0 bases, V lost 5 bases, and 0 bases had no gene match. This CDR3 is CASSAGGSTDTQYF. The part of the CDR3 DNA that was read is TGTGCCAGTAGTGCGGGGGGGAGCACAGATACG.

Points on this clone: The observed sequence ends 3 residues before the CDR3 terminus, with the missing tail filled in from the germline J gene. The sample has other DNA sequences that encode this CDR3 too. The chain joins TRBV7-2 to TRBJ2-7; maybe TRBD2 (5 bases). This CDR3 has 14 residues. Trimming pared 4 bases from V and 2 bases from J, leaving 12 bases between. CDR1 and CDR2 (germline): SGHTA, FQGNSA. CDR3 bases read: TGTGCCAGCAGCTCCCGGACTGCCCCCTACGAG. Translating it yields CASSSRTAPYE. The complete CDR3 reads CASSSRTAPYEQYF.

Concerning this clone itself: The read is 3 residues too short to cover the CDR3 end, so that end is filled in from the germline J gene. The chain employs TRBV5-1 and TRBJ2-1, with D uncertain. The CDR3 sequence is 14 residues long. Germline V gene sequence: CDR1 SGHRS, CDR2 YFSETQ. V was cut by 0 bases and J by 5 bases, with 9 bases left in between. The CDR3 loop is CASSLAAQHNEQFF. The covered CDR3 bases are TGCGCCAGCAGCTTGGCCGCACAGCACAATGAG.

Comments on this clone: Sequencing ends 3 residues short of the CDR3 end; the germline J gene provides the rest. This sequence joins TRBV5-6 and TRBJ1-1; TRBD1 matches at 7 bases. Looked up from germline, CDR1 is SGHDT and CDR2 is YYEEEE. This CDR3 is 14 amino acids long. The V gene end was trimmed by 5 bases and the J gene end by 0 bases; junction bases not matched to a gene: 4. The CDR3: CASSLGQVNTEAFF. CDR3 bases read: TGTGCCAGCAGTCTTGGACAGGTGAACACTGAA.

In regard to this clone: Read coverage stops 3 residues before the CDR3 terminus; the germline J gene supplies the remainder. The chain employs TRBV6-1 and TRBJ2-3; D possibly corresponds to TRBD1 (6 bases). Germline assignment: CDR1 MNHNS and CDR2 SASEGT. This CDR3 region has 17 residues. Trimming took 0 bases from V and 6 from J, leaving 19 bases between them. The covered CDR3 bases are TGTGCCAGCAGTGAAGCGCGGTGGACAGTCGGCAGGGATACG. Translating gives CASSEARWTVGRDT. The whole CDR3 protein is CASSEARWTVGRDTQYF.

Its frequency marks this clone as medium-sized. CDR3 sequence reads: CSVAGARGDNEKLFF. The CDR3 bases that were read are TGCAGCGTTGCCGGAGCTAGGGGCGACAATGAAAAA. V usage is TRBV29-1 and J usage is TRBJ1-4; tentative D call: TRBD1 (5 bases). Read data end 3 residues before the CDR3 end; the end is taken from the germline J gene. Germline values: CDR1 SQVTM, CDR2 ANQGSEA. CDR3 length: 15 amino acids. V dropped 4 bases and J dropped 5 bases, with 17 bases sitting between them.

A remark on this clone: Read coverage stops 3 residues before the CDR3 terminus; the germline J gene supplies the remainder. The chain carries TRBV5-1 and TRBJ1-3, with 9 bases matching TRBD1. CDR1 is SGHRS and CDR2 is YFSETQ in the germline V gene. The J segment lost 3 bases and the V segment lost 4 bases, leaving 5 bases of the junction unmatched. The CDR3 is 15 amino acids. CDR3 DNA, as far as it was read: TGCGCCAGCAGCACTACAGGGGGCTATGGAAACACC. This sequence encodes CASSTTGGYGNT. The entire CDR3 is CASSTTGGYGNTIYF.

A remark on this clone: The read falls 3 residues short of the CDR3 end, and the missing part is taken from the germline J gene. V usage is TRBV19 and J usage is TRBJ2-4; 8 nucleotides agree with TRBD2. The CDR3 runs 18 residues. Germline V CDR1 and CDR2: LNHDA, SQIVND (reference sequence). Trimming cost V 3 bases and J 2 bases; bases outside gene matches: 12. CDR3 bases read: TGTGCCAGTAGTATGTCGACATCGGGGGGGCCAACCAAAAACATT. Amino acid sequence: CASSMSTSGGPTKNI. The full CDR3 protein reads CASSMSTSGGPTKNIQYF. The whole variable domain, filled in from reference TRBV19 and TRBJ2-4, reads DGGITQSPKYLFRKEGQNVTLSCEQNLNHDAMYWYRQDPGQGLRLIYYSQIVNDFQKGDIAEGYSVSREKKESFPLTVTSAQKNPTAFYLCASSMSTSGGPTKNIQYFGAGTRLSVL.

For this clone: The CDR3 end is not reached by the read, which stops 3 residues before it; the germline J gene fills it in. The V and J genes are TRBV12-5 and TRBJ2-7, with no clear D. Trimming stripped 4 bases from V and 2 bases from J, with 6 bases between. Looked up from germline, CDR1 is LGHNT and CDR2 is FRNRAP. The CDR3 is 12 amino acids. CDR3 amino acids: CASGSQPYEQYF. CDR3 bases read: TGTGCTAGTGGTTCACAGCCCTACGAG.

A note on this clone: Coverage ceases 3 residues before the CDR3 finishes, and the germline J gene fills in the end. The rearrangement joins TRBV7-6 to TRBJ1-2; a weak D match, TRBD1 (5 bases). This CDR3 is built from 17 residues. CDR1 and CDR2 from the germline V gene are SGHVS and FNYEAQ. The CDR3 loop is CASSDSMGLAGGDTYTF. The sequenced part of the CDR3 DNA is TGTGCCAGCAGCGACAGCATGGGACTAGCGGGGGGAGATACC.

About this clone itself: The sequenced fragment ends 3 residues before the CDR3 boundary, so the rest is inferred from the germline J gene. This chain links TRBV7-3 with TRBJ2-3; the match to TRBD2 covers 14 bases. V lost 5 bases to trimming and J lost 1 base; unmatched junction nucleotides: 2. Germline V gene lookup returns CDR1 SGHTA and CDR2 FQGTGA. The CDR3 length is 16 residues. CDR3 bases read: TGTGCCAGCAGCCCGGGACTAGCGGGGGGCACAGATACG. It encodes CASSPGLAGGTDT. Given in full, the CDR3 is CASSPGLAGGTDTQYF.

Points on this clone: The observed sequence ends 3 residues before the CDR3 terminus, with the missing tail filled in from the germline J gene. The rearrangement links TRBV2 to TRBJ1-5, with D maybe TRBD1 (6 bases). Trimming removed 6 bases at V and 3 bases at J, with 12 bases between. Germline lookup yields CDR1 SNHLY and CDR2 FYNNEI. This CDR3 has 14 amino acids. The sequenced part of the CDR3 DNA is TGTGCCAGCAGCCTCGGGGGGCCCAATCAGCCC. Its translation is CASSLGGPNQP. Given in full, the CDR3 is CASSLGGPNQPQHF. The variable domain in full, with the rest retrieved from reference TRBV2 and TRBJ1-5, is EPEVTQTPSHQVTQMGQEVILRCVPISNHLYFYWYRQILGQKVEFLVSFYNNEISEKSEIFDDQFSVERPDGSNFTLKIRSTKLEDSAMYFCASSLGGPNQPQHFGDGTRLSIL.